This T cell receptor (beta chain) was sequenced during a study of radiotherapy plus CTLA-4 blockade in lung cancer. CDR1 is SEHNR and CDR2 is FQNEAQ in the germline V gene (reference sequence). V lost 5 bases, J lost 5 bases, and 8 bases lay in between. There are 12 residues in the CDR3. The table came from immunoSEQ multiplex PCR; TCRdb's copy has only in-frame clones and leaves some out. The sample has over 100,000 clones; roughly 77% are singletons. V usage is TRBV7-9 and J usage is TRBJ2-3; D is undetermined. The receptor comes from a human donor with non-small cell lung cancer that progressed on radiotherapy plus ipilimumab. Some clones in this sample may be carry-over from other donors' samples. The sample consisted of peripheral blood, taken from a patient treated with radiotherapy plus ipilimumab. The CDR3 loop is CASSRDGDTQYF. The CDR3 nucleotides read TGTGCCAGCAGCCGAGACGGAGATACGCAGTATTTT. Complete variable domain (other parts from reference TRBV7-9 and TRBJ2-3): DTGVSQNPRHKITKRGQNVTFRCDPISEHNRLYWYRQTLGQGPEFLTYFQNEAQLEKSRLLSDRFSAERPKGSFSTLEIQRTEQGDSAMYLCASSRDGDTQYFGPGTRLTVL.